These 31 T cell receptor beta chains came from one sample sequenced in a study of post-analysis software for immune sequencing data. Findings and limits, study-wide: TRBV5-6, TRBV5-1 and TRBV20-1 belonged to a set of a handful of TRBV segments that were more frequent in patients than controls.

These TCRs' antigens remain unknown. Built from TCR beta cDNA, the libraries had unique molecular identifiers in them. Using its own MiXCR run on the PCR reads, TCRdb lists one record per CDR3 protein. Here the sample spans around 770,000 distinct CDR3 sequences, 35% to 55% being singletons. Sequencing was done on a sample of blood. The receptors were sampled from a girl between 10 and 17 years old with multiple sclerosis.

The V gene is TRBV29-1, the J gene TRBJ1-5; perhaps TRBD1 as D (5 bases). V shed 4 bases and J shed 0 bases, with 7 bases lying between them. The CDR3 runs 13 residues. Germline V gives CDR1 SQVTM, CDR2 ANQGSEA. The CDR3 loop is CSVGGNSNQPQHF. The CDR3 coding sequence is TGCAGCGTTGGGGGGAATAGCAATCAGCCCCAGCATTTT. The full variable domain, rest sourced from reference TRBV29-1 and TRBJ1-5, is SAVISQKPSRDICQRGTSLTIQCQVDSQVTMMFWYRQQPGQSLTLIATANQGSEATYESGFVIDKFPISRPNLTFSTLTVSNMSPEDSSIYLCSVGGNSNQPQHFGDGTRLSIL.

The V gene is TRBV5-1, the J gene TRBJ2-1, with 8 nucleotides matching TRBD2. The CDR3 sequence is 17 residues long. Unmatched junction bases numbered 10, after V lost 1 base and J lost 4 bases. Germline values: CDR1 SGHRS, CDR2 YFSETQ. CDR3 protein: CASSLTSGQTGYNEQFF. The CDR3 region has the DNA TGCGCCAGCAGCTTGACTAGCGGCCAAACAGGGTACAATGAGCAGTTCTTC.

This clonotype was recorded a few times. The chain recombines TRBV7-3 with TRBJ2-3, with no clear D. V was shortened by 1 base and J by 2 bases, with 16 bases between the two germline ends. The CDR3 totals 17 residues. Germline CDR1 reads SGHTA; CDR2 reads FQGTGA. The CDR3 DNA reads as TGTGCCAGCAGCTTAAACCGAGCGATGGGGAACACAGATACGCAGTATTTT. Residues: CASSLNRAMGNTDTQYF.

The chain combines TRBV4-3 with TRBJ2-1; 12 nucleotides agree with TRBD2. The CDR3 extends over 15 amino acids. The V and J ends lost 5 bases and 4 bases, in that order; junction bases with no gene match: 3. Germline values: CDR1 LGHNA, CDR2 YSLEER. The DNA for the CDR3 is TGCGCCAGCAGCATGGGGACTAGCGGGTACAATGAGCAGTTCTTC. The encoded protein is CASSMGTSGYNEQFF.

The chain has TRBV7-9 and TRBJ1-5; the match to TRBD1 covers 8 bases. Germline trimming cut 3 bases from V and 9 bases from J; bases unmatched to any gene: 7. Germline CDR1 is SEHNR and CDR2 is FQNEAQ (reference sequence). The CDR3 has 14 amino acids. CDR3 amino acids: CASSFGQGASPQHF. For the CDR3, the DNA is TGTGCCAGCAGCTTCGGGCAGGGGGCTTCGCCCCAGCATTTT.

The rearrangement uses TRBV9 and TRBJ2-3, with D hard to call. Germline CDR1 is SGDLS and CDR2 is YYNGEE. Deletions cut 0 bases from V and 6 bases from J, with 8 bases between. The CDR3 runs 13 residues. Here the CDR3 reads CASSVALSDTQYF. CDR3 sequence (DNA): TGTGCCAGCAGCGTAGCTCTCTCCGATACGCAGTATTTT.

The rearrangement uses TRBV5-1 and TRBJ2-3, with 7 bases that match TRBD2. The CDR3 is 14 residues long. The V segment lost 4 bases and the J segment 4 bases; nucleotides outside the gene matches: 6. Germline lookup yields CDR1 SGHRS and CDR2 YFSETQ. In DNA, the CDR3 is TGCGCCAGCAGCCCCGGACTAGGATCAGATACGCAGTATTTT. Amino acid sequence: CASSPGLGSDTQYF. Based on the CDR3 plus reference TRBV5-1 and TRBJ2-3, the full variable domain is KAGVTQTPRYLIKTRGQQVTLSCSPISGHRSVSWYQQTPGQGLQFLFEYFSETQRNKGNFPGRFSGRQFSNSRSEMNVSTLELGDSALYLCASSPGLGSDTQYFGPGTRLTVL.

As DNA, the CDR3 is TGTGCCAGCAGTCCCCGACTAGCGGAGAGCTCCTACGAGCAGTACTTC. Its protein product is CASSPRLAESSYEQYF. V gene TRBV28 combines with J gene TRBJ2-7; 9 nucleotides line up with TRBD2. Unmatched junction bases numbered 8, after V lost 5 bases and J lost 0 bases. This CDR3 has 16 amino acids. CDR1 is MDHEN and CDR2 is SYDVKM in the germline V gene.

V is TRBV7-8 and J is TRBJ1-6; the D is unclear. Trimming took 2 bases from V and 10 from J, leaving 15 bases between them. Per germline, CDR1 SGHVS and CDR2 FQNEAQ. The CDR3 is 15 amino acids. CDR3 nucleotides: TGTGCCAGCAGCTTAACGGCGGGCTTTCGATCACCCCTCCACTTT. Residues: CASSLTAGFRSPLHF.

This rearrangement joins TRBV9 to TRBJ2-1; maybe TRBD2 (5 bases). Germline V gene data show CDR1 as SGDLS and CDR2 as YYNGEE. Deletions cut 2 bases from V and 8 bases from J, with 8 bases between. The CDR3 length is 12 residues. CDR3 in amino acids: CASSVSDHEQFF. The CDR3 DNA reads TGTGCCAGCAGCGTTAGCGATCATGAGCAGTTCTTC.

About this clonotype: A single base separates this from a much larger clone, so it may be a read error. The chain recombines TRBV7-2 with TRBJ2-1; TRBD2 agrees at 9 bases. Germline values: CDR1 SGHTA, CDR2 FQGNSA. This CDR3 contains 17 residues. The DNA for the CDR3 is TGTGCCAGCAGCTTAATTTCCGGCGGGAGGGCCTCCAATGGGCAGTTCTTC. Its protein product is CASSLISGGRASNGQFF.

The V gene is TRBV7-9, the J gene TRBJ2-5; D is perhaps TRBD2 (5 bases). V was clipped by 5 bases and J by 5 bases, with 15 bases between them. The CDR3 is made up of 14 amino acids. Germline-derived CDR1 and CDR2 are SEHNR and FQNEAQ (reference sequence). CDR3 sequence (DNA): TGTGCCAGCAGCCCACCGGGAAATTGGGAGACCCAGTACTTC. It specifies CASSPPGNWETQYF.

This rearrangement joins TRBV12-5 to TRBJ2-1, with a tentative D call TRBD2 (6 bases). The CDR3 runs to 12 residues. Per germline, CDR1 LGHNT and CDR2 FRNRAP. V lost 1 base to trimming and J lost 8 bases, with 6 bases between them. CDR3 protein: CASGLGGDEQFF. DNA of the CDR3: TGTGCTAGTGGTTTGGGGGGGGATGAGCAGTTCTTC.

This clonotype was recorded a few times. The CDR3 is CSVEDSGVLYNEQFF. The CDR3 DNA is TGCAGCGTTGAAGATAGCGGGGTGCTCTACAATGAGCAGTTCTTC. V gene TRBV29-1 combines with J gene TRBJ2-1; 8 bases match TRBD2. The CDR3 is 15 amino acids. Germline values: CDR1 SQVTM, CDR2 ANQGSEA. J was trimmed by 3 bases and V by 0 bases; bases with no gene match: 4.

This chain connects TRBV10-3 to TRBJ2-6; unclear D gene. Germline loops: CDR1 ENHRY, CDR2 SYGVKD. V lost 2 bases to trimming and J lost 0 bases, with 5 bases between them. This CDR3 is 15 amino acids long. CDR3 amino acids: CAISELNSGANVLTF. In nucleotides, the CDR3 is TGTGCCATCAGTGAGCTGAACTCTGGGGCCAACGTCCTGACTTTC.

The genes are TRBV7-2 and TRBJ2-3; TRBD2 agrees at 10 bases. V gave up 8 bases and J gave up 4 bases; unmatched junction bases: 9. Per the germline V gene, CDR1 is SGHTA and CDR2 is FQGNSA. The CDR3 extends over 15 amino acids. CDR3 coding DNA: TGTGCCAGCGCAAGGGTAGCGGGAGGTTCAGATACGCAGTATTTT. Its protein product is CASARVAGGSDTQYF.

This clonotype was detected only a few times. This rearrangement joins TRBV20-1 to TRBJ2-7; TRBD2 might be the D (5 bases). The CDR3 runs to 13 residues. V was cut by 3 bases and J by 9 bases, with 18 bases left in between. Germline CDR1 reads DFQATT; CDR2 reads SNEGSKA (reference sequence). CDR3 residues: CSASASPAGGQYF. The CDR3 nucleotides read TGCAGTGCTAGCGCCTCCCCGGCGGGTGGGCAGTACTTC.

This chain connects TRBV20-1 to TRBJ2-1; D is undetermined. The V end lost 5 bases, the J end lost 5 bases, and 19 bases lay between the germline ends. The CDR3 covers 15 residues. Germline assignment: CDR1 DFQATT and CDR2 SNEGSKA (reference sequence). CDR3 sequence reads: CSALRLPPLNNEQFF. CDR3 in DNA: TGCAGTGCTTTACGACTCCCACCGCTCAACAATGAGCAGTTCTTC.

The chain links TRBV15 to TRBJ2-3; D is unresolved. Germline loops: CDR1 LNHNV, CDR2 YYDKDF (reference sequence). CDR3 length equals 17 residues. V lost 0 bases and J lost 0, with 13 bases in between. The CDR3, as DNA: TGTGCCACCAGCAGAGATTGGGCGGAACCTAGCACAGATACGCAGTATTTT. It specifies CATSRDWAEPSTDTQYF.

This chain connects TRBV20-1 to TRBJ2-7; perhaps D is TRBD1 or TRBD2 (7 bases each). Germline CDR1 DFQATT, CDR2 SNEGSKA (reference sequence). CDR3 size: 14 residues. The V gene lost 6 bases and the J gene lost 3 bases, with 18 bases spanning the gap. CDR3 sequence: CSAPGQGGNYEQYF. As DNA, the CDR3 is TGCAGTGCCCCCGGGCAGGGGGGGAACTACGAGCAGTACTTC.

The chain links TRBV7-8 to TRBJ2-5; D is unresolved. Trimming shortened V by 6 bases and J by 2 bases, and 13 bases separated the two germline ends. The germline gives CDR1 SGHVS, CDR2 FQNEAQ. CDR3 size: 14 residues. CDR3 coding DNA: TGTGCCAGCAGAGTAGGCACGACGCAAGAGACCCAGTACTTC. Protein product: CASRVGTTQETQYF.

This chain joins TRBV7-9 and TRBJ2-1; no definite D call. Trimming left V 0 bases short and J 1 base short, with 10 bases between. Per the germline V gene, CDR1 is SEHNR and CDR2 is FQNEAQ (reference sequence). The CDR3 runs 16 residues. The CDR3 region has the DNA TGTGCCAGCAGCTTAGCTGCCGGGCCTTCCTACAATGAGCAGTTCTTC. This translates into CASSLAAGPSYNEQFF.

This chain joins TRBV24-1 and TRBJ2-4; D is unresolved. The CDR3 is 12 amino acids. CDR1 is KGHDR and CDR2 is SFDVKD in the germline V gene. Trimming took 2 bases from V and 13 from J, leaving 11 bases between them. The CDR3 DNA reads TGTGCCACCAGTGATTCATCCAGGACGCAGTACTTC. Its protein is CATSDSSRTQYF.

The chain is built from TRBV5-1 and TRBJ2-7; D remains unclear. This CDR3 has 13 amino acids. From germline, CDR1 is SGHRS and CDR2 YFSETQ. Deletions cut 3 bases from V and 3 bases from J, with 10 bases between. The DNA for the CDR3 is TGCGCCAGCAGCTCGACGGAGTACTACGAGCAGTACTTC. Protein product: CASSSTEYYEQYF.

The gene calls are TRBV5-1 and TRBJ2-2, with no clear D. The ends were cut back, 5 bases at V and 5 bases at J, with 13 bases in the middle. Germline V gene sequence: CDR1 SGHRS, CDR2 YFSETQ. The CDR3 has 14 amino acids. This CDR3 reads CASRSSTLTGELFF. The CDR3 coding sequence is TGCGCCAGCAGGAGCAGCACCTTAACCGGGGAGCTGTTTTTT.

This clonotype was seen once. CDR3 DNA sequence: TGTGCCACCAGCATTACAGGGTTTGATGAGCAGTTCTTC. This gives the protein CATSITGFDEQFF. J is TRBJ2-1 and V is TRBV15, with TRBD1 as a possible D gene (6 bases). V was pared by 4 bases and J by 8 bases, with 12 bases between. From germline, CDR1 is LNHNV and CDR2 YYDKDF (reference sequence). The CDR3 has 13 amino acids.

With respect to this clonotype: The junction departs from the called germline gene at one end, perhaps through a read error. This chain uses TRBV27 with TRBJ2-7; 11 nucleotides agree with TRBD2. The germline CDR1 and CDR2 sequences are MNHEY and SMNVEV (reference sequence). This CDR3 contains 14 residues. The chain's CDR3 is CASSLGLADYGQYF. In DNA form, the CDR3 reads TGTGCCAGCAGTTTGGGACTAGCGGACTACGGGCAGTACTTC.

This clonotype was counted a few times. This chain joins TRBV20-1 and TRBJ2-3; maybe TRBD2 (6 bases). This CDR3 has 15 residues. The germline CDR1 and CDR2 sequences are DFQATT and SNEGSKA (reference sequence). With 3 bases removed from V and 2 bases from J, the gap between germline ends came to 15 bases. CDR3 region: CSASGDWRDTDTQYF. The CDR3 coding sequence is TGCAGTGCTAGTGGGGACTGGAGAGACACAGATACGCAGTATTTT.

This clonotype came up a few times. The rearrangement links TRBV7-8 to TRBJ1-1, with a weak D call TRBD1 (5 bases). Germline CDR1 is SGHVS and CDR2 is FQNEAQ. The ends were cut back, 1 base at V and 5 bases at J, with 17 bases in the middle. There are 16 residues in the CDR3. CDR3 coding DNA: TGTGCCAGCAGCTTAGGGGACGTACCCGGGCGGACTGAAGCTTTCTTT. Its protein product is CASSLGDVPGRTEAFF.

This clonotype came up once. The rearrangement joins TRBV7-9 to TRBJ1-6; D not resolved. CDR1 and CDR2 (germline): SEHNR, FQNEAQ (reference sequence). V lost 3 bases and J 5 bases, leaving 11 bases between the germline ends. The CDR3 is made up of 15 amino acids. The CDR3 sequence: CASSFGPTDNSPLHF. CDR3 nucleotide sequence: TGTGCCAGCAGCTTCGGGCCTACGGATAATTCACCCCTCCACTTT.

The J gene is TRBJ2-5, the V gene TRBV24-1, with a weak D call TRBD1 (5 bases). The V gene's germline CDR1 is KGHDR and CDR2 SFDVKD. The CDR3 contains 13 residues. V was shortened by 2 bases and J by 2 bases, with 5 bases between the two germline ends. In DNA, the CDR3 is TGTGCCACCAGTGATTGGACACAAGAGACCCAGTACTTC. The encoded protein is CATSDWTQETQYF.